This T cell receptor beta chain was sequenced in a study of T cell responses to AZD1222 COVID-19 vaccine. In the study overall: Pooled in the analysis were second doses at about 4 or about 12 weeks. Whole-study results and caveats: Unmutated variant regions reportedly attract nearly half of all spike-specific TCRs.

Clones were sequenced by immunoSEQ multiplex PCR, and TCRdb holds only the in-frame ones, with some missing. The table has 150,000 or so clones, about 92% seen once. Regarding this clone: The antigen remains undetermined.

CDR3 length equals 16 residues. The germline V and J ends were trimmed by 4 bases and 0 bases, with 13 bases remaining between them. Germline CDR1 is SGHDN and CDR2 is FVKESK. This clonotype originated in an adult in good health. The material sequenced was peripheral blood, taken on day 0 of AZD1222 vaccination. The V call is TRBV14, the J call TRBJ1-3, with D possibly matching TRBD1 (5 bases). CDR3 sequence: CASSPRRGTSGNTIYF. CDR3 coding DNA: TGTGCCAGCAGCCCGCGGCGGGGGACCTCTGGAAACACCATATATTTT.